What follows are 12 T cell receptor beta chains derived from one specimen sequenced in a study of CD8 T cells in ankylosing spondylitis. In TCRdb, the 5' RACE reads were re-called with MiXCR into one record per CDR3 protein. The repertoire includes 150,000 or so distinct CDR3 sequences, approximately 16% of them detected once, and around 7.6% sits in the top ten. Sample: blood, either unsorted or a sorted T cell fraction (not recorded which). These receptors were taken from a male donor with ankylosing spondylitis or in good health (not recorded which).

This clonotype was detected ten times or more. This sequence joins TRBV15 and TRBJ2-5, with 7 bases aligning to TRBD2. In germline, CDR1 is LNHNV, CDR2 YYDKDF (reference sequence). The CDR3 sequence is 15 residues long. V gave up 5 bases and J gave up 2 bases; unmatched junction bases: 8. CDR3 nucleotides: TGTGCCACCAGCCTACTCCTAGCGGAACAAGAGACCCAGTACTTC. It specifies CATSLLLAEQETQYF.

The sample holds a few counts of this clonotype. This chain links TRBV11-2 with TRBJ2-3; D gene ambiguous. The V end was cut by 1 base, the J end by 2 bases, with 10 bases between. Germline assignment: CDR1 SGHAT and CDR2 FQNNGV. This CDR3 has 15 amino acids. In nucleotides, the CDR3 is TGTGCCAGCAGCTTAGGGTCGTTCCTCACAGATACGCAGTATTTT. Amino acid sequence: CASSLGSFLTDTQYF.

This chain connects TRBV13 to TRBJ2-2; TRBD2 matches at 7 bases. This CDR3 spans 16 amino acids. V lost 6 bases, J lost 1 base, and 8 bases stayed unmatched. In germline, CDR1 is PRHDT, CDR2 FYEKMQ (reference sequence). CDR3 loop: CASRARGTGNTGELFF. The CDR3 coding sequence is TGTGCCAGCAGGGCGCGGGGGACGGGGAACACCGGGGAGCTGTTTTTT.

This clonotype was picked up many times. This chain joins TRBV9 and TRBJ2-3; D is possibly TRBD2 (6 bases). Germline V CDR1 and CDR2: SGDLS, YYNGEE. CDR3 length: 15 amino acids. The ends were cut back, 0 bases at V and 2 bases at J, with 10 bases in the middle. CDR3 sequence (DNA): TGTGCCAGCAGCGTAGCCGCTAGCGTCACAGATACGCAGTATTTT. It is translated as CASSVAASVTDTQYF.

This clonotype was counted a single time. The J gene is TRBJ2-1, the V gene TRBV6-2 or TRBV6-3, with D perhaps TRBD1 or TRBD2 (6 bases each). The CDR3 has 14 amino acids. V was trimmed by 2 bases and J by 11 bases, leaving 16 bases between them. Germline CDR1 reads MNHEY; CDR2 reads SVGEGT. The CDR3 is CASSYLDRRAKQFF. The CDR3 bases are TGTGCCAGCAGTTACCTCGACAGGAGGGCTAAGCAGTTCTTC.

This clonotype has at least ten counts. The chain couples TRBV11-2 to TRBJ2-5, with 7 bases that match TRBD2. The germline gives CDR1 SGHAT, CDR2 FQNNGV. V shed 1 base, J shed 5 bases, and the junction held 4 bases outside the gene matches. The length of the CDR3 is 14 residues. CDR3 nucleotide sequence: TGTGCCAGCAGCTTAGGGCGAGCGGGGGAGACCCAGTACTTC. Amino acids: CASSLGRAGETQYF.

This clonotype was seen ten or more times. The CDR3 loop reads CASSRATGNTEAFF. The CDR3 DNA is TGTGCCAGCAGCCGCGCTACAGGGAACACTGAAGCTTTCTTT. The chain links TRBV4-2 to TRBJ1-1; TRBD1 might be the D (5 bases). Germline CDR1 reads LGHNA; CDR2 reads YNFKEQ. The CDR3 covers 14 residues. V shed 4 bases and J shed 1 base, with 10 bases lying between them.

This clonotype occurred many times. The CDR3 sequence is CASSLLGDEQYF. The CDR3 coding sequence is TGCGCCAGCAGCTTGTTGGGAGACGAGCAGTACTTC. The chain carries TRBV5-1 and TRBJ2-7; maybe TRBD2 (5 bases). The CDR3 totals 12 residues. Trimming cost V 1 base and J 5 bases, with 7 bases left between them. Looked up from germline, CDR1 is SGHRS and CDR2 is YFSETQ.

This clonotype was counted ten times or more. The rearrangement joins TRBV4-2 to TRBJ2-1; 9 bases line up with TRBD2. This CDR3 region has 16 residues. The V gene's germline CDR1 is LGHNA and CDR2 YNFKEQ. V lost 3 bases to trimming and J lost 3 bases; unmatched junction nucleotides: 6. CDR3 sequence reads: CASSHLAGGGYNEQFF. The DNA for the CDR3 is TGTGCCAGCAGCCACCTGGCGGGAGGGGGCTACAATGAGCAGTTCTTC.

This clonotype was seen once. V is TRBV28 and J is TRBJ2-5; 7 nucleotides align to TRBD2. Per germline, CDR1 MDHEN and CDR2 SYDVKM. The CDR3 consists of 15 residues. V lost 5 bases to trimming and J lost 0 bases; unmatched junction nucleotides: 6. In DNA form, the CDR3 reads TGTGCCAGCAGTATTCCGGGGGGAGACCAAGAGACCCAGTACTTC. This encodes CASSIPGGDQETQYF.

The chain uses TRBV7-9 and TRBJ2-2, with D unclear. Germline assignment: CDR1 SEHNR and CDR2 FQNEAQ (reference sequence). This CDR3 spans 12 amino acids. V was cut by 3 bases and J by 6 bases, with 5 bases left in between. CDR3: CASSFRPGELFF. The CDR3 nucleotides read TGTGCCAGCAGCTTTCGCCCCGGGGAGCTGTTTTTT.

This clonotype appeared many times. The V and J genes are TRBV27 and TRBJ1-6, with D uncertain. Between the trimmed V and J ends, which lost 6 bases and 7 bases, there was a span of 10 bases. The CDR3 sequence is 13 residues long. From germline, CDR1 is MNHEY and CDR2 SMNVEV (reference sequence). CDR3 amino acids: CASRTAGNSPLHF. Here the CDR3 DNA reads TGTGCCAGCAGGACGGCGGGAAATTCACCCCTCCACTTT.